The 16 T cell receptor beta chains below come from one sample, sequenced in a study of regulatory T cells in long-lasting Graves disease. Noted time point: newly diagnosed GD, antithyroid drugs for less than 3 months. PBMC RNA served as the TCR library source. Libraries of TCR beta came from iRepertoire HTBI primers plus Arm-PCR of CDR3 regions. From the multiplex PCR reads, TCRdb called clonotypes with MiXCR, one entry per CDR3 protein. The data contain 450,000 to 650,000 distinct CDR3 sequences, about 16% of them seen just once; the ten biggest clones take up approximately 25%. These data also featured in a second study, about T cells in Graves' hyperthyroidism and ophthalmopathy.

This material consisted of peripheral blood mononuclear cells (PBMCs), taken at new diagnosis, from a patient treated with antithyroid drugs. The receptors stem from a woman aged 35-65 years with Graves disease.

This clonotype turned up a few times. CDR3 sequence reads: CSARKSTDTQYF. In DNA form, the CDR3 reads TGCAGCGCCCGCAAGTCCACAGATACGCAGTATTTT. The chain recombines TRBV29-1 with TRBJ2-3; the D is unclear. Germline V gives CDR1 SQVTM, CDR2 ANQGSEA. V dropped 7 bases and J dropped 2 bases, with 10 bases sitting between them. There are 12 residues in the CDR3.

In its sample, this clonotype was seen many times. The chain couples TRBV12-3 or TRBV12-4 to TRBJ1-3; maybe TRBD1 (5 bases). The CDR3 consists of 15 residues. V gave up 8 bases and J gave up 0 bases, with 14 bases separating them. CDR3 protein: CASRDGILSGNTIYF. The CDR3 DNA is TGTGCCAGCCGGGACGGAATCCTCTCTGGAAACACCATATATTTT.

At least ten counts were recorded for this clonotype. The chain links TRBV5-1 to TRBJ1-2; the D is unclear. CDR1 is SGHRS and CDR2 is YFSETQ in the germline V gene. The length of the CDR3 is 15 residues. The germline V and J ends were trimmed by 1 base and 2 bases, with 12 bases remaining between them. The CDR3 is CASSLSDLKNYGYTF. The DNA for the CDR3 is TGCGCCAGCAGCTTGTCGGACCTTAAAAACTATGGCTACACCTTC.

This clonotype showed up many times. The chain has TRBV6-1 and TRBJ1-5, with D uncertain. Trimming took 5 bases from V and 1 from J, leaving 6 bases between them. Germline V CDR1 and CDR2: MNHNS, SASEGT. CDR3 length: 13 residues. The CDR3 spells CASSMTSNQPQHF. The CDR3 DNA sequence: TGTGCCAGCAGTATGACCAGCAATCAGCCCCAGCATTTT.

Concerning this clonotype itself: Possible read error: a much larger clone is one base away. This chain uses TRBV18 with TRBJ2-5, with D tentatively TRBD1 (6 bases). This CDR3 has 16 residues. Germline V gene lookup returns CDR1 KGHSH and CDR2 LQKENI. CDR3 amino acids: CASSYSPRTAQGTQYF. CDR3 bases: TGTGCCAGCAGTTACTCGCCCCGGACAGCTCAAGGGACCCAGTACTTC.

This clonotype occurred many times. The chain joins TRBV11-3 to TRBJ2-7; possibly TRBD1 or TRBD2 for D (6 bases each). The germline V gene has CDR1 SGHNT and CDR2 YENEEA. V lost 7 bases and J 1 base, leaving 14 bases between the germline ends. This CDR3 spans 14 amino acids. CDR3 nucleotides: TGTGCCAGCACCACGGGGGCAGCTTCCTACGAGCAGTACTTC. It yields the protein CASTTGAASYEQYF.

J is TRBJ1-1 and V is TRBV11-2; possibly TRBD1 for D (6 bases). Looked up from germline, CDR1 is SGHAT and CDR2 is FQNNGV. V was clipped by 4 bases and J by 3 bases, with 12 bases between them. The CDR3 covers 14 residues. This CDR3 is CASSSNRDYTEAFF. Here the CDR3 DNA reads TGTGCCAGCAGCTCGAACAGGGATTACACTGAAGCTTTCTTT.

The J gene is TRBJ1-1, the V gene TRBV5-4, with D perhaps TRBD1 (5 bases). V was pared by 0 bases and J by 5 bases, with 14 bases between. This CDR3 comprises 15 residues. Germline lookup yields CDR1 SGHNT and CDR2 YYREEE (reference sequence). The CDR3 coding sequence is TGTGCCAGCAGCTTGGACTCGGGCAGGGTGACTGAAGCTTTCTTT. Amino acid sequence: CASSLDSGRVTEAFF.

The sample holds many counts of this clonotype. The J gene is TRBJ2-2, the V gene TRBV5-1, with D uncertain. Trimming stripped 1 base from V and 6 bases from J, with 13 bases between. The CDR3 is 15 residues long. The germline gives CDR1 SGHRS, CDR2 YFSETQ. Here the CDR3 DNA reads TGCGCCAGCAGCTTGTCCCCCGGGTGGGCCGGGGAGCTGTTTTTT. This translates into CASSLSPGWAGELFF.

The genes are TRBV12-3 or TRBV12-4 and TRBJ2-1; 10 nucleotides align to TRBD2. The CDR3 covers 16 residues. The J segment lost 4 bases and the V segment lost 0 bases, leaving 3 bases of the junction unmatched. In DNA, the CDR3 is TGTGCCAGCAGTTTAGCCCGGACTAGCGGTTACAATGAGCAGTTCTTC. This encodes CASSLARTSGYNEQFF.

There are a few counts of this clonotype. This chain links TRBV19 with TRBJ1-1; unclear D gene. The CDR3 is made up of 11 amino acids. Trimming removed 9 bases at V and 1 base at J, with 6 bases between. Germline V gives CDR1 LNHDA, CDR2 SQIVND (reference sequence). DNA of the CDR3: TGTGCCAGCCAAACGAACACTGAAGCTTTCTTT. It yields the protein CASQTNTEAFF.

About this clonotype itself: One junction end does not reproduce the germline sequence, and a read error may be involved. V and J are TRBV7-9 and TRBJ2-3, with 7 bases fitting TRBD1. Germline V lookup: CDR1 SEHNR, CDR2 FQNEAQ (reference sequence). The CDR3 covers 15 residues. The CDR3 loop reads CANSIWDSLTDTQYF. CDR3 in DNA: TGTGCCAACAGCATCTGGGACAGCCTCACAGATACGCAGTATTTT.

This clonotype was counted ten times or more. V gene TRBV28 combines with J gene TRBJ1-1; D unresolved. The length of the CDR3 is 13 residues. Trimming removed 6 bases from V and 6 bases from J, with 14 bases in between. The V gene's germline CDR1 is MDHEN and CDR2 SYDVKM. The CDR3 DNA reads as TGTGCCAGCAGCCTATTAGGGATTGCTGAAGCTTTCTTT. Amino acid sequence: CASSLLGIAEAFF. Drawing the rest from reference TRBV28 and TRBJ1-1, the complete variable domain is DVKVTQSSRYLVKRTGEKVFLECVQDMDHENMFWYRQDPGLGLRLIYFSYDVKMKEKGDIPEGYSVSREKKERFSLILESASTNQTSMYLCASSLLGIAEAFFGQGTRLTVV.

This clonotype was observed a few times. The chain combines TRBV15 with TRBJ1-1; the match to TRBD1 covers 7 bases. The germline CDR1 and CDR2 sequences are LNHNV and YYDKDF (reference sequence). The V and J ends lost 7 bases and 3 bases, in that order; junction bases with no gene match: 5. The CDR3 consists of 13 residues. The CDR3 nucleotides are TGTGCCACCAACAGGGGCTGGGACACTGAAGCTTTCTTT. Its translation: CATNRGWDTEAFF.

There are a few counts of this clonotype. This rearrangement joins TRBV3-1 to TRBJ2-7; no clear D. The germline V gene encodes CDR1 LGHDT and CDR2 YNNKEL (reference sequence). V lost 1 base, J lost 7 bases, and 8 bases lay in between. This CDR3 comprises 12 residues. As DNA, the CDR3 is TGTGCCAGCAGCCAAGGGGGTAGGGAGCAGTACTTC. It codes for CASSQGGREQYF.

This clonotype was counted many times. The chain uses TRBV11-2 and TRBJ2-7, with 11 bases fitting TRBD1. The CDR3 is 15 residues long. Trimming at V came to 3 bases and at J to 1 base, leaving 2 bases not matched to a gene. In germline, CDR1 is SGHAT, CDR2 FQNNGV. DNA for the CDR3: TGTGCCAGCAGCTTGGGACAGGGGGGTTCCTACGAGCAGTACTTC. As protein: CASSLGQGGSYEQYF.